The rows below give T cell receptor beta chains drawn from one sample of a study of radiation and T cells in renal cell carcinoma. The assay was immunoSEQ multiplex PCR, and TCRdb's table has in-frame clones only and misses some. The data show some 70,000 clones, roughly 82% seen once. The specimen was blood, collected from a patient whose treatment included radiotherapy and nephrectomy. These receptors came from a man in his sixties with renal cell carcinoma. CDR3s include the opening cysteine and the closing phenylalanine or tryptophan. A D gene is named only where the DNA matches it firmly. For some rows the clone size is stated as once, few or many, or as a class when expanded; others skip it.

D	size	V	J	DNA	CDR3
NA	NA	TRBV6-1	TRBJ2-7	TGTGCCAGCAGTGGGTCAGGACTCGCGTACGAGCAGTACTTC	CASSGSGLAYEQYF
TRBD2	NA	TRBV7-2	TRBJ2-1	TGTGCCAGCAGCCCCCCTAGCGGGAGAGGTAATGAGCAGTTCTTC	CASSPPSGRGNEQFF
NA	NA	TRBV25-1	TRBJ1-6	TGTGCCAGCAGGCAAACCGGGACTTCTCATTCACCCCTCCACTTT	CASRQTGTSHSPLHF
TRBD2	NA	TRBV9	TRBJ2-2	TGTGCCAGCAGCGTAGCGGGAGGGCCTAGCGGGGAGCTGTTTTTT	CASSVAGGPSGELFF
TRBD2	NA	TRBV9	TRBJ2-1	TGTGCCAGCAGCGCCCCCGGGACTAGCGTCTACAATGAGCAGTTCTTC	CASSAPGTSVYNEQFF
NA	NA	TRBV5-1	TRBJ2-7	TGCGCCAGCAGCTTCCACTCTGGCAGTCCCTCCTCCTACGAGCAGTACTTC	CASSFHSGSPSSYEQYF
NA	NA	TRBV7-9	TRBJ2-7	TGTGCCAGCGAGAACGGGGATGAGCAGTACTTC	CASENGDEQYF
NA	NA	TRBV19	TRBJ2-3	TGTGCCAGTAGTTCCCTCGGGACAGATACGCAGTATTTT	CASSSLGTDTQYF
NA	few	TRBV28	TRBJ2-4	TGTGCCAGCAGTTTACTCCAGGGCAACATTCAGTACTTC	CASSLLQGNIQYF
NA	NA	TRBV2	TRBJ2-1	TGTGCCAGCAGTGGGGGTAGCACTGAGCAGTTCTTC	CASSGGSTEQFF
TRBD1	NA	TRBV10-3	TRBJ1-5	TGTGCCTCCAACTTGGACAGGGGTCAGCCCCAGCATTTT	CASNLDRGQPQHF
TRBD2	NA	TRBV19	TRBJ2-3	TGTGCCACGGGAGGAGCGGGAGTGGAGACAGATACGCAGTATTTT	CATGGAGVETDTQYF
NA	NA	TRBV27	TRBJ2-3	TGTGCCAGCAGTTGGGCCGGATCTAGCACAGATACGCAGTATTTT	CASSWAGSSTDTQYF
NA	NA	TRBV7-2	TRBJ2-3	TGTGCCAGCAGCTTAGAACCGGGGCCAGGAACAGATACGCAGTATTTT	CASSLEPGPGTDTQYF
TRBD2	NA	TRBV7-8	TRBJ2-7	TGTGCCAGCAGCCAAGGGACTAGCGGGAGTTACGAGCAGTACTTC	CASSQGTSGSYEQYF
NA	NA	TRBV30	TRBJ2-7	TGTGCCTGGAGTGTAGCACCCCCCAGGGAAGCCTACGAGCAGTACTTC	CAWSVAPPREAYEQYF
NA	NA	TRBV7-9	TRBJ2-7	TGTGCCAGCAGCTTCGGACAGACCTCAGGCTACGAGCAGTACTTC	CASSFGQTSGYEQYF
TRBD2	NA	TRBV6-1	TRBJ2-6	TGTGCCAGCAGTGAGCGGGGGGCAGCGTCTGGGGCCAACGTCCTGACTTTC	CASSERGAASGANVLTF
NA	NA	TRBV10-3	TRBJ1-6	TGTGCCATCAGTGGCGAAGGGTCTGGTAATTCACCCCTCCACTTT	CAISGEGSGNSPLHF
TRBD1	NA	TRBV7-9	TRBJ2-7	TGTGCCAGCAGCGGACAGGGCTACGAGCAGTACTTC	CASSGQGYEQYF
TRBD1	NA	TRBV11-3	TRBJ2-3	TGTGCCAGCAGCTTAGTATTCGGACAGGGGGGCACAGATACGCAGTATTTT	CASSLVFGQGGTDTQYF
NA	NA	TRBV27	TRBJ2-5	TGTGCCAGCAGTCCGATAGACAAAGAGACCCAGTACTTC	CASSPIDKETQYF
TRBD2	few	TRBV7-3	TRBJ2-2	TGTGCCAGCAGCCCACTAGCGGGAGGGACCGGGGAGCTGTTTTTT	CASSPLAGGTGELFF
NA	few	TRBV5-1	TRBJ1-2	TGCGCCAGCAGCTTGGCTAACTATGGCTACACCTTC	CASSLANYGYTF
TRBD1	NA	TRBV11-3	TRBJ2-4	TGTGCCAGCAGCCCCGGACAGGGAAGTCCCATTCAGTACTTC	CASSPGQGSPIQYF
TRBD2	NA	TRBV6-5	TRBJ2-1	TGTGCCAGCAGCTACCTAGGCGGGAGTAATCATGAGCAGTTCTTC	CASSYLGGSNHEQFF